This T cell receptor beta chain comes out of a study of identical twins. Study results and caveats: Models underestimated how often monozygotic twins shared out-of-frame TCR alpha. Reduced insertions were recorded for abundant cord blood beta clonotypes, with no such pattern in memory repertoires.

Many counts were recorded for this clonotype. Its antigen is unknown. Via MiXCR, TCRdb re-called the 5' RACE reads, giving one row per CDR3 protein. The sample consists of around 490,000 distinct CDR3 sequences, 20% to 25% of them appearing once. CDR3 length equals 13 residues. Germline loops: CDR1 SGHDT, CDR2 YYEEEE. The V gene end was trimmed by 4 bases and the J gene end by 11 bases; junction bases not matched to a gene: 10. Healthy Caucasians provided all donations. These data were also filed under a second study, of yellow fever vaccine responses in identical twins.

The sample comprised CD4+ T cells sorted from blood. The genes are TRBV5-6 and TRBJ1-1, with TRBD1 identical over 8 bases. This sequence was found in a woman under 30 in good health. CDR3 sequence reads: CASSKKDREYAFF. CDR3 in DNA: TGTGCCAGCAGCAAGAAGGACAGGGAGTATGCTTTCTTT.